This paragraph reports one T cell receptor (beta chain). The record originates from a study of blood T cell repertoires in COVID-19. Study context: Samples of COVID-19 (acute and convalescent) were obtained from the United States, Italy and Spain. Nucleic acid was either cDNA or gDNA, and it came from T cells, B-cell-depleted T cells, or PBMCs.

Authors' processing steps: From reference gene primer amplification, estimates of nucleated cell counts were derived. Sequencing was performed with immunoSEQ multiplex PCR; in TCRdb, only in-frame clones are kept and a portion is missing. The V and J calls and clone size come from that table; D and trimming were worked out from the DNA. The table includes approximately 250,000 clones, about 83% detected once. Germline V gene sequence: CDR1 SEHNR, CDR2 FQNEAQ (reference sequence). The ends were cut back, 2 bases at V and 4 bases at J, with 14 bases in the middle. The CDR3 covers 15 residues. The TCR sequence derives from a man aged 45-65 years with acute or convalescent COVID-19. The J gene is TRBJ1-2, the V gene TRBV7-9; D perhaps matches TRBD1 (5 bases). The sequenced material came from peripheral blood. CDR3 sequence reads: CASSLLGEGLYGYTF. Here the CDR3 DNA reads TGTGCCAGCAGCTTATTGGGAGAGGGACTCTATGGCTACACCTTC.